A single sample is the source of the 13 T cell receptor beta chains below, sequenced in a study of shared clonotypes between healthy human individuals. Sequencing used immunoSEQ multiplex PCR; TCRdb keeps in-frame clones, though not all of them. Here the sample spans hundreds of thousands of clones, roughly 78% being singletons. The sample taken for sequencing was memory CD4+ T cells sorted from blood. The subset is: CD45RA-negative fraction. The receptor source for this set is a woman in her thirties in good health.

The chain couples TRBV18 to TRBJ2-6; D gene ambiguous. CDR3 length: 18 amino acids. Germline V gene data show CDR1 as KGHSH and CDR2 as LQKENI. Trimming took off 4 bases at V and 0 bases at J, with 16 bases between the two ends. CDR3 region: CASSRQTTLNSGANVLTF. The CDR3 nucleotides read TGTGCCAGCTCACGTCAGACCACCCTGAACTCTGGGGCCAACGTCCTGACTTTC.

Only a few counts were recorded for this clone. V is TRBV13 and J is TRBJ2-1, with D perhaps given as TRBD1 or TRBD2 (7 bases each). Trimming stripped 6 bases from V and 4 bases from J, with 25 bases between. This CDR3 is 18 amino acids long. Germline V gene data show CDR1 as PRHDT and CDR2 as FYEKMQ (reference sequence). The CDR3 sequence: CASRRGRSGTLIYNEQFF. In DNA form, the CDR3 reads TGTGCCAGCAGAAGGGGGCGAAGCGGGACCCTCATTTACAATGAGCAGTTCTTC.

V and J are TRBV5-8 and TRBJ1-5, with 9 bases matching TRBD1. The CDR3 sequence is 16 residues long. Per the germline V gene, CDR1 is SGHTS and CDR2 is YDEGEE. J was trimmed by 4 bases and V by 3 bases; bases with no gene match: 8. CDR3 in amino acids: CASSSGQGLPNQPQHF. The CDR3 DNA is TGTGCCAGCAGCTCGGGACAGGGTTTGCCAAATCAGCCCCAGCATTTT.

This clone was observed a few times. The V call is TRBV6-1, the J call TRBJ1-5; D may be TRBD1 (6 bases). Trimming cost V 2 bases and J 6 bases, with 8 bases left between them. Germline V gives CDR1 MNHNS, CDR2 SASEGT. The CDR3 totals 13 residues. CDR3 amino acids: CASSERRGQPQHF. In DNA form, the CDR3 reads TGTGCCAGCAGTGAACGCAGGGGTCAGCCCCAGCATTTT.

On this clone: This sample also contains other DNA sequences that code for the same CDR3. V is TRBV5-1 and J is TRBJ2-7; D may match TRBD1 or TRBD2 (5 bases each). The germline CDR1 and CDR2 sequences are SGHRS and YFSETQ. This CDR3 is 14 amino acids long. Deletions cut 4 bases from V and 2 bases from J, with 13 bases between. CDR3 nucleotide sequence: TGCGCCAGCAGCGCCGGGACGCTAGCCTACGAGCAGTACTTC. Its translation is CASSAGTLAYEQYF. The whole variable domain, remainder taken from reference TRBV5-1 and TRBJ2-7, is KAGVTQTPRYLIKTRGQQVTLSCSPISGHRSVSWYQQTPGQGLQFLFEYFSETQRNKGNFPGRFSGRQFSNSRSEMNVSTLELGDSALYLCASSAGTLAYEQYFGPGTRLTVT.

The sample holds one count of this clone. The chain has TRBV7-9 and TRBJ1-3, with 9 positions matching TRBD1. Per the germline V gene, CDR1 is SEHNR and CDR2 is FQNEAQ (reference sequence). The CDR3 has 18 amino acids. V lost 1 base to trimming and J lost 1 base; unmatched junction nucleotides: 8. The DNA for the CDR3 is TGTGCCAGCAGCTTAGGTCGCGGGACAGGGTCGTCTGGAAACACCATATATTTT. Protein product: CASSLGRGTGSSGNTIYF.

The chain links TRBV9 to TRBJ2-5, with D possibly TRBD2 on 6 matching bases. The CDR3 has 16 residues. Germline V lookup: CDR1 SGDLS, CDR2 YYNGEE. V lost 4 bases, J lost 4 bases, and 20 bases lay in between. Written as DNA, the CDR3 is TGTGCCAGCAGCCCCCCCCTAGCCAGACTAGGAGAGACCCAGTACTTC. Translating gives CASSPPLARLGETQYF.

This sequence joins TRBV4-2 and TRBJ2-7; 10 nucleotides match TRBD2. The CDR3 has 17 amino acids. With V trimmed by 3 bases and J by 3 bases, 11 bases remained unmatched. Germline CDR1 reads LGHNA; CDR2 reads YNFKEQ. Written as DNA, the CDR3 is TGTGCCAGCAGCCAGGAGACTAGCGGGTATTTCGGCTACGAGCAGTACTTC. Translating gives CASSQETSGYFGYEQYF.

This sequence joins TRBV5-4 and TRBJ2-1; D remains ambiguous. The CDR3 is 12 amino acids. Deletions cut 2 bases from V and 5 bases from J, with 5 bases between. Germline-derived CDR1 and CDR2 are SGHNT and YYREEE (reference sequence). The CDR3 sequence is CASSFGHNEQFF. The DNA of the CDR3 is TGTGCCAGCAGCTTCGGGCACAATGAGCAGTTCTTC.

This chain joins TRBV7-9 and TRBJ1-4; possible D gene TRBD1, 6 bases. The germline V gene has CDR1 SEHNR and CDR2 FQNEAQ (reference sequence). The CDR3 is 13 amino acids. V shed 5 bases and J shed 4 bases, with 8 bases lying between them. The CDR3, as DNA: TGTGCCAGCAGCAGGGACATTAATGAAAAACTGTTTTTT. Amino acid sequence: CASSRDINEKLFF.

This sequence joins TRBV5-1 and TRBJ2-3; 7 nucleotides align to TRBD1. The ends lost 0 bases at V and 0 bases at J; junction bases unmatched: 4. The germline V gene has CDR1 SGHRS and CDR2 YFSETQ. The CDR3 is made up of 16 amino acids. The CDR3 DNA sequence: TGCGCCAGCAGCTTGGGAGGGGGCGATAGCACAGATACGCAGTATTTT. Protein: CASSLGGGDSTDTQYF.

V gene TRBV7-6 combines with J gene TRBJ1-5, with a weak D call TRBD1 (6 bases). The CDR3 totals 15 residues. Trimming shortened V by 1 base and J by 6 bases, and 13 bases separated the two germline ends. Germline CDR1 reads SGHVS; CDR2 reads FNYEAQ. DNA of the CDR3: TGTGCCAGCAGCTTAGGGGCGGGGGGGCGTCAGCCCCAGCATTTT. It yields the protein CASSLGAGGRQPQHF.

The V and J genes are TRBV7-9 and TRBJ2-2; D is unclear. Germline-derived CDR1 and CDR2 are SEHNR and FQNEAQ (reference sequence). V was shortened by 1 base and J by 2 bases, with 5 bases between the two germline ends. This CDR3 has 14 amino acids. CDR3 DNA sequence: TGTGCCAGCAGCTTAGGACTCAACACCGGGGAGCTGTTTTTT. Its protein is CASSLGLNTGELFF.